Following are 25 T cell receptor beta chains from one sample sequenced in a study of CD8+ T cells in alopecia areata (dated by TCRdb to about 2018). The treatment or condition label, as the study defines it: oral pan-JAK inhibitor, 5-10 mg twice daily. Libraries were constructed by the immunoSEQ multiplex PCR assay. RNA was extracted from all samples and reverse transcribed into cDNA as template for TCR sequencing. Not all clones reach the TCRdb copy of this immuneACCESS table, which keeps in-frame sequences only. Checked studies attribute under half of the gap to unresolved V genes and leave the rest unexplained. The sample has 85,000 to 110,000 clones on record, around 86% of them singletons. The top ten hold approximately 10% of the sample. The source material was CD8+ T cells sorted from blood, sampled between weeks 30 and 35, from a patient treated with tofacitinib. These receptors were obtained from a human donor with alopecia areata.

The chain employs TRBV5-6 and TRBJ2-1, with a tentative D call TRBD1 (6 bases). Deletions cut 1 base from V and 1 base from J, with 12 bases between. CDR3 size: 16 residues. In germline, CDR1 is SGHDT, CDR2 YYEEEE. The CDR3 bases are TGTGCCAGCAGCTTGTGGAGCAGGGGTTCCTACAATGAGCAGTTCTTC. This codes for CASSLWSRGSYNEQFF.

The rearrangement uses TRBV9 and TRBJ2-1; 10 nucleotides match TRBD2. This CDR3 spans 16 amino acids. J was trimmed by 4 bases and V by 2 bases; bases with no gene match: 6. Germline lookup yields CDR1 SGDLS and CDR2 YYNGEE. CDR3 bases: TGTGCCAGCAGCGTTTTCCGGACTAGCGGTTACAATGAGCAGTTCTTC. Translated: CASSVFRTSGYNEQFF.

The chain carries TRBV5-1 and TRBJ1-1; D remains ambiguous. CDR3 length: 14 residues. From germline, CDR1 is SGHRS and CDR2 YFSETQ. The V gene lost 0 bases and the J gene lost 2 bases, with 8 bases spanning the gap. CDR3 region: CASSLEAGNTEAFF. The CDR3 DNA reads TGCGCCAGCAGCTTGGAAGCGGGAAACACTGAAGCTTTCTTT.

V is TRBV9 and J is TRBJ2-5, with TRBD2 identical over 7 bases. The CDR3 spans 15 residues. V shed 0 bases and J 1 base; nucleotides not matched to a gene: 3. Germline-derived CDR1 and CDR2 are SGDLS and YYNGEE. This CDR3 is CASSVGTSAQETQYF. The CDR3, as DNA: TGTGCCAGCAGCGTAGGAACTAGCGCCCAAGAGACCCAGTACTTC.

The chain employs TRBV4-1 and TRBJ2-3, with 7 bases identical to TRBD1. After removal of 0 bases from V and 2 bases from J, the junction contained 8 bases not matched to a gene. The germline CDR1 and CDR2 sequences are MGHRA and YSYEKL. The CDR3 is 17 residues long. CDR3 in DNA: TGCGCCAGCAGCCAAGATCCACAGGGACAGACCACAGATACGCAGTATTTT. Encoded protein: CASSQDPQGQTTDTQYF.

This clone was detected only once. This chain links TRBV27 with TRBJ1-1; no reliable D call. Germline V CDR1 and CDR2: MNHEY, SMNVEV (reference sequence). The CDR3 consists of 12 residues. V lost 2 bases and J 5 bases, leaving 6 bases between the germline ends. The CDR3 DNA is TGTGCCAGCAGTTTAATCGGGACTGAAGCTTTCTTT. This sequence encodes CASSLIGTEAFF.

CDR3 protein: CASSSGSYEQYF. The CDR3, as DNA: TGTGCCAGCAGCTCCGGCTCCTACGAGCAGTACTTC. V usage is TRBV5-6 and J usage is TRBJ2-5; D is unresolved. The tail of the sequence fits TRBJ2-7 better, so the J call may be wrong. The CDR3 contains 12 residues. CDR1 and CDR2 from the germline V gene are SGHDT and YYEEEE.

The chain couples TRBV6-5 to TRBJ2-7; 13 bases match TRBD2. This CDR3 is 14 amino acids long. Germline lookup yields CDR1 MNHEY and CDR2 SVGAGI. V lost 6 bases, J lost 5 bases, and 4 bases stayed unmatched. CDR3 protein: CASSYGLAGDEQYF. As DNA, the CDR3 is TGTGCCAGCAGCTACGGACTAGCGGGAGACGAGCAGTACTTC.

The V call is TRBV19, the J call TRBJ2-1; 10 positions agree with TRBD2. Germline CDR1 is LNHDA and CDR2 is SQIVND (reference sequence). The V segment lost 5 bases and the J segment 6 bases; nucleotides outside the gene matches: 7. This CDR3 spans 15 amino acids. CDR3 loop: CASSVSGRTLNEQFF. The DNA for the CDR3 is TGTGCCAGTAGTGTTAGCGGGAGGACACTCAATGAGCAGTTCTTC.

V usage is TRBV27 and J usage is TRBJ1-1; D perhaps matches TRBD1 (5 bases). From germline, CDR1 is MNHEY and CDR2 SMNVEV (reference sequence). The CDR3 loop spans 13 amino acids. V was cut by 5 bases and J by 4 bases, with 11 bases left in between. CDR3 bases: TGTGCCAGCAGTCGGGGGGTCGTCACTGAAGCTTTCTTT. Its protein product is CASSRGVVTEAFF.

The chain is built from TRBV6-1 and TRBJ2-4; D call uncertain. Trimming took 0 bases from V and 0 from J, leaving 21 bases between them. The CDR3 length is 20 residues. Germline values: CDR1 MNHNS, CDR2 SASEGT. The chain's CDR3 is CASSEARRVEALLAKNIQYF. CDR3 in DNA: TGTGCCAGCAGTGAAGCAAGAAGAGTGGAAGCTCTTCTAGCCAAAAACATTCAGTACTTC.

The V call is TRBV9, the J call TRBJ2-3, with D perhaps matching TRBD2 (6 bases). The germline V and J ends were trimmed by 3 bases and 6 bases, with 17 bases remaining between them. Germline V gene data show CDR1 as SGDLS and CDR2 as YYNGEE. The CDR3 runs 15 residues. Here the CDR3 reads CASSAEGRGGDTQYF. CDR3 coding DNA: TGTGCCAGCAGCGCAGAGGGACGAGGAGGGGATACGCAGTATTTT.

This chain links TRBV10-3 with TRBJ1-2; D might be TRBD1 (6 bases). V was trimmed by 3 bases and J by 0 bases, leaving 14 bases between them. The germline V gene has CDR1 ENHRY and CDR2 SYGVKD. This CDR3 spans 16 amino acids. CDR3 loop: CAISDEVRGANYGYTF. In DNA, the CDR3 is TGTGCCATCAGTGACGAGGTCAGGGGAGCTAACTATGGCTACACCTTC.

The gene calls are TRBV5-1 and TRBJ2-3; D uncertain. V shed 0 bases and J shed 6 bases, with 17 bases lying between them. Germline assignment: CDR1 SGHRS and CDR2 YFSETQ. The CDR3 extends over 16 amino acids. The CDR3 region has the DNA TGCGCCAGCAGCTTGGAAAGTCTGGAGAGGCCGGATACGCAGTATTTT. Its translation is CASSLESLERPDTQYF.

The chain is built from TRBV5-8 and TRBJ2-2; 9 bases fit TRBD2. With V trimmed by 1 base and J by 3 bases, 4 bases remained unmatched. Germline V gene data show CDR1 as SGHTS and CDR2 as YDEGEE. The length of the CDR3 is 16 residues. The CDR3 loop is CASSLSSGVYTGELFF. CDR3 bases: TGTGCCAGCAGCTTGTCTAGCGGGGTATACACCGGGGAGCTGTTTTTT.

This clone appeared a single time. The chain links TRBV27 to TRBJ1-5; unclear D gene. Germline V lookup: CDR1 MNHEY, CDR2 SMNVEV (reference sequence). This CDR3 has 10 residues. V shed 5 bases and J shed 5 bases, with 1 base lying between them. CDR3 DNA sequence: TGTGCCAGCAGTGATCAGCCCCAGCATTTT. This codes for CASSDQPQHF.

This sequence joins TRBV4-1 and TRBJ1-1; tentative D call: TRBD1 (5 bases). The V gene lost 0 bases and the J gene lost 1 base, with 15 bases spanning the gap. Germline-derived CDR1 and CDR2 are MGHRA and YSYEKL. CDR3 length: 17 residues. The CDR3 nucleotides read TGCGCCAGCAGCCAAGAAGGGGTGTTAGGAGGGAACACTGAAGCTTTCTTT. Amino acid sequence: CASSQEGVLGGNTEAFF.

A remark on this clone: A junction end diverges from the germline sequence, so it may reflect a read error. The genes are TRBV5-4 and TRBJ2-1; D is unresolved. Germline V gene data show CDR1 as SGHNT and CDR2 as YYREEE (reference sequence). This CDR3 region has 15 residues. The CDR3 DNA reads as TGTGCCAGCAGCTTGTCGTTACAGCTGGGGAATGGGCAGTTCTTC. This gives the protein CASSLSLQLGNGQFF.

This clone was picked up a small number of times. The genes are TRBV29-1 and TRBJ2-1; 12 nucleotides line up with TRBD2. With 6 bases clipped from V and 4 bases from J, the junction kept 7 bases outside the gene matches. From germline, CDR1 is SQVTM and CDR2 ANQGSEA. The length of the CDR3 is 15 residues. For the CDR3, the DNA is TGCAGCGTGGGCCTTGGACTAGCGGGGTACAATGAGCAGTTCTTC. Translation: CSVGLGLAGYNEQFF.

The chain uses TRBV5-6 and TRBJ1-5; 7 bases match TRBD1. There are 14 residues in the CDR3. The V gene end was trimmed by 2 bases and the J gene end by 3 bases; junction bases not matched to a gene: 2. The germline V gene has CDR1 SGHDT and CDR2 YYEEEE. CDR3 region: CASSFTGANQPQHF. CDR3 nucleotide sequence: TGTGCCAGCAGCTTTACAGGGGCCAATCAGCCCCAGCATTTT. Drawing the rest from reference TRBV5-6 and TRBJ1-5, the complete variable domain is DAGVTQSPTHLIKTRGQQVTLRCSPKSGHDTVSWYQQALGQGPQFIFQYYEEEERQRGNFPDRFSGHQFPNYSSELNVNALLLGDSALYLCASSFTGANQPQHFGDGTRLSIL.

The chain joins TRBV12-5 to TRBJ2-2; TRBD1 might be the D (6 bases). V was trimmed by 0 bases and J by 3 bases, leaving 8 bases between them. CDR1 and CDR2 (germline): LGHNT, FRNRAP. The CDR3 is made up of 15 amino acids. CDR3 in amino acids: CASGLVQGDTGELFF. The CDR3 bases are TGTGCTAGTGGTTTGGTACAGGGTGACACCGGGGAGCTGTTTTTT.

This clone occurred once. The V and J genes are TRBV9 and TRBJ2-1; TRBD1 matches at 10 bases. Trimming at V came to 3 bases and at J to 6 bases, leaving 9 bases not matched to a gene. Germline lookup yields CDR1 SGDLS and CDR2 YYNGEE. The CDR3 has 16 residues. This CDR3 is CASSENRDRGPNEQFF. Here the CDR3 DNA reads TGTGCCAGCAGCGAGAACCGGGACAGGGGTCCCAATGAGCAGTTCTTC.

The genes are TRBV4-2 and TRBJ2-7; D gene unclear. Germline V gene lookup returns CDR1 LGHNA and CDR2 YNFKEQ. V dropped 3 bases and J dropped 2 bases, with 5 bases sitting between them. This CDR3 spans 12 amino acids. The CDR3 spells CASSHGTYEQYF. The CDR3 DNA reads TGTGCCAGCAGCCATGGCACCTACGAGCAGTACTTC.

The chain combines TRBV25-1 with TRBJ1-2, with a tentative D call TRBD1 (5 bases). Trimming removed 8 bases at V and 6 bases at J, with 22 bases between. The CDR3 length is 15 residues. Germline V gene sequence: CDR1 MGHDK, CDR2 SYGVNS. The CDR3 loop reads CASLVIKRGGNGYTF. The CDR3 nucleotides read TGTGCCAGCCTCGTAATAAAGAGGGGCGGGAATGGCTACACCTTC.

This chain connects TRBV11-2 to TRBJ2-3; possibly TRBD1 or TRBD2 for D (5 bases each). Trimming took 3 bases from V and 4 from J, leaving 11 bases between them. The CDR3 covers 14 residues. Germline V gene sequence: CDR1 SGHAT, CDR2 FQNNGV. The CDR3 coding sequence is TGTGCCAGCAGCTTCCCAGTGGGGGCAGATACGCAGTATTTT. Translating gives CASSFPVGADTQYF. Looking up the rest from reference TRBV11-2 and TRBJ2-3 gives the full variable domain: EAGVAQSPRYKIIEKRQSVAFWCNPISGHATLYWYQQILGQGPKLLIQFQNNGVVDDSQLPKDRFSAERLKGVDSTLKIQPAKLEDSAVYLCASSFPVGADTQYFGPGTRLTVL.